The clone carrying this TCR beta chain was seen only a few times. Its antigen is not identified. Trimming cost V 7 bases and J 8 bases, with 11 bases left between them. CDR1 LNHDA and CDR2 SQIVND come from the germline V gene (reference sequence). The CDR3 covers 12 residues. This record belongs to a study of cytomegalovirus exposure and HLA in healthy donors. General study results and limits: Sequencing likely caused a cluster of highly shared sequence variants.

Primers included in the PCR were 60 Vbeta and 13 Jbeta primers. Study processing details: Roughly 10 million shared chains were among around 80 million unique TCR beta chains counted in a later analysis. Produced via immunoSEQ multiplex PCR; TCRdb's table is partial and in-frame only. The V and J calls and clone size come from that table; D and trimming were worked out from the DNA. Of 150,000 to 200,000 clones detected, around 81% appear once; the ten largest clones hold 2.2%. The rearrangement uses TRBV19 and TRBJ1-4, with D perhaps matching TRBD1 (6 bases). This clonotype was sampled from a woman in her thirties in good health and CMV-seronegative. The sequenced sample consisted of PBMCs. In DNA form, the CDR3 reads TGTGCCAGTATAAACAGGGAGGAAAAACTGTTTTTT. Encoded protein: CASINREEKLFF.